Listed here are 12 T cell receptor beta chains from one sample, sequenced in a study of OX40 agonist ivuxolimab in advanced cancers. Some clones are missing from TCRdb's copy, which holds only in-frame ones; the method was immunoSEQ multiplex PCR. The sample yields 150,000 to 190,000 clones, 94% seen once. The specimen comprised CD4+ or CD8+ T cells sorted from blood, sampled in a trial of the OX40 agonist ivuxolimab. The receptor set was obtained from an adult with an advanced solid tumor such as melanoma, head and neck, liver or kidney cancer.

CDR3 amino acids: CASSLGQGAYNEQFF. As DNA, the CDR3 is TGCGCCAGCAGCCTTGGACAGGGGGCATACAATGAGCAGTTCTTC. The rearrangement joins TRBV5-1 to TRBJ2-1; 11 positions match TRBD1. The junction had 4 bases not matched to a gene; V was cut back by 4 bases and J by 4 bases. The CDR3 totals 15 residues. Looked up from germline, CDR1 is SGHRS and CDR2 is YFSETQ.

The chain is built from TRBV30 and TRBJ1-2, with D uncertain. V dropped 0 bases and J dropped 3 bases, with 14 bases sitting between them. Germline lookup yields CDR1 GTSNPN and CDR2 SVGIG (reference sequence). The CDR3 sequence is 15 residues long. The CDR3 nucleotides are TGTGCCTGGAGTGTTAAGGGCCTGAGCCACTATGGCTACACCTTC. Translating gives CAWSVKGLSHYGYTF.

V is TRBV7-2 and J is TRBJ2-7; 9 nucleotides align to TRBD2. CDR1 SGHTA and CDR2 FQGNSA come from the germline V gene. The CDR3 is 15 amino acids. V was clipped by 4 bases and J by 3 bases; unmatched bases: 7. CDR3 in amino acids: CASSSAGGTLYEQYF. CDR3 sequence (DNA): TGTGCCAGCAGCTCTGCGGGGGGGACCCTCTACGAGCAGTACTTC. Full variable domain (remainder filled in from reference TRBV7-2 and TRBJ2-7): GAGVSQSPSNKVTEKGKDVELRCDPISGHTALYWYRQSLGQGLEFLIYFQGNSAPDKSGLPSDRFSAERTGGSVSTLTIQRTQQEDSAVYLCASSSAGGTLYEQYFGPGTRLTVT.

This chain links TRBV6-5 with TRBJ2-3; perhaps D is TRBD1 or TRBD2 (6 bases each). This CDR3 has 16 residues. CDR1 is MNHEY, CDR2 SVGAGI, per germline. Trimming pared 0 bases from V and 3 bases from J, leaving 13 bases between. The CDR3 DNA reads TGTGCCAGCAGTTACTCCCGGGGGCCGGGGACAGATACGCAGTATTTT. It translates to CASSYSRGPGTDTQYF.

V and J are TRBV25-1 and TRBJ1-1; the match to TRBD1 covers 8 bases. Germline V gives CDR1 MGHDK, CDR2 SYGVNS. This CDR3 comprises 13 residues. After removal of 5 bases from V and 5 bases from J, the junction contained 4 bases not matched to a gene. The CDR3 here is CASSLTGGTEAFF. In DNA, the CDR3 is TGTGCCAGCAGTCTCACAGGGGGGACTGAAGCTTTCTTT.

The chain recombines TRBV7-2 with TRBJ2-3; D unclear. The CDR3 runs to 14 residues. CDR1 and CDR2 from the germline V gene are SGHTA and FQGNSA. V lost 0 bases and J 6 bases, leaving 10 bases between the germline ends. CDR3 nucleotides: TGTGCCAGCAGCTTAGCGACGCCCCCCGATACGCAGTATTTT. Protein sequence: CASSLATPPDTQYF.

This chain joins TRBV10-3 and TRBJ1-1; the D is unclear. This CDR3 region has 13 residues. CDR1 and CDR2 from the germline V gene are ENHRY and SYGVKD. V was trimmed by 4 bases and J by 4 bases, leaving 10 bases between them. The CDR3 region is CAISALEATEAFF. CDR3 bases: TGTGCCATCAGTGCTTTAGAAGCCACTGAAGCTTTCTTT.

Here the CDR3 reads CASSPRMGEAFF. The CDR3 DNA sequence: TGTGCCAGCAGCCCCAGAATGGGTGAAGCTTTCTTT. The chain joins TRBV9 to TRBJ1-1, with D unresolved. The length of the CDR3 is 12 residues. Between the trimmed V and J ends, which lost 4 bases and 7 bases, there was a span of 11 bases. Germline V gives CDR1 SGDLS, CDR2 YYNGEE. Combining the CDR3 with reference TRBV9 and TRBJ1-1 gives the whole variable domain DSGVTQTPKHLITATGQRVTLRCSPRSGDLSVYWYQQSLDQGLQFLIQYYNGEERAKGNILERFSAQQFPDLHSELNLSSLELGDSALYFCASSPRMGEAFFGQGTRLTVV.

This sequence joins TRBV6-5 and TRBJ2-7; D gene uncertain. Per germline, CDR1 MNHEY and CDR2 SVGAGI. The CDR3 is 14 amino acids. V was shortened by 2 bases and J by 5 bases, with 13 bases between the two germline ends. CDR3 loop: CASSYGGGVHEQYF. CDR3 DNA: TGTGCCAGCAGTTACGGTGGTGGGGTCCACGAGCAGTACTTC.

V usage is TRBV4-1 and J usage is TRBJ1-4, with D possibly being TRBD1 (6 bases). From germline, CDR1 is MGHRA and CDR2 YSYEKL. Between the trimmed V and J ends, which lost 0 bases and 6 bases, there was a span of 11 bases. The CDR3 length is 15 residues. The CDR3 bases are TGCGCCAGCAGCCAAGATGGGCAGGGGCATGAAAAACTGTTTTTT. Its protein product is CASSQDGQGHEKLFF.

The V call is TRBV7-8, the J call TRBJ2-3, with TRBD1 matching over 7 bases. V was pared by 5 bases and J by 1 base, with 6 bases of the junction left unmatched. The CDR3 loop spans 15 amino acids. CDR1 is SGHVS, CDR2 FQNEAQ, per germline. CDR3: CASSPRTGGTDTQYF. CDR3 coding DNA: TGTGCCAGCAGCCCCCGGACAGGAGGCACAGATACGCAGTATTTT.

CDR3 sequence: CASSLDWGEAFF. CDR3 coding DNA: TGCGCCAGCAGCTTGGACTGGGGAGAAGCTTTCTTT. This rearrangement joins TRBV5-1 to TRBJ1-1; D is unclear. V was pared by 0 bases and J by 8 bases, with 8 bases between. This CDR3 comprises 12 residues. CDR1 SGHRS and CDR2 YFSETQ come from the germline V gene.